A single sample is the source of the 20 T cell receptor beta chains below, sequenced in a study of identical twins. TCRdb re-analysed the 5' RACE reads in MiXCR, keeping a single row per CDR3 protein. The sample carries just over 500,000 distinct CDR3 sequences, 20% to 25% recorded once. Another study also made use of these data, one on T cells expressing NK-cell markers.

Material: CD4+ T cells sorted from blood. The source is a young woman in good health.

The chain combines TRBV15 with TRBJ2-1, with TRBD2 identical over 9 bases. Germline V gene sequence: CDR1 LNHNV, CDR2 YYDKDF (reference sequence). Germline trimming cut 5 bases from V and 5 bases from J; bases unmatched to any gene: 4. The CDR3 spans 14 residues. Here the CDR3 DNA reads TGTGCCACCAGCCTCCGACTAGCGGACAATGAGCAGTTCTTC. Its protein is CATSLRLADNEQFF.

CDR3 loop: CSATSPGRYSYEQYF. CDR3 in DNA: TGCAGTGCTACCTCTCCGGGACGGTACTCCTACGAGCAGTACTTC. The chain joins TRBV20-1 to TRBJ2-7, with D tentatively TRBD1 or TRBD2 (5 bases each). The CDR3 length is 15 residues. V dropped 4 bases and J dropped 0 bases, with 16 bases sitting between them. CDR1 and CDR2 (germline): DFQATT, SNEGSKA (reference sequence).

The genes are TRBV6-5 and TRBJ2-4; 9 bases fit TRBD1. CDR1 and CDR2 (germline): MNHEY, SVGAGI. This CDR3 has 16 residues. Germline trimming cut 0 bases from V and 6 bases from J; bases unmatched to any gene: 6. The DNA of the CDR3 is TGTGCCAGCAGTTACTCTCTAGGGACAGGGAGAAACATTCAGTACTTC. Translated, it gives CASSYSLGTGRNIQYF.

The chain recombines TRBV11-2 with TRBJ2-5; D uncertain. This CDR3 is 14 amino acids long. V dropped 5 bases and J dropped 1 base, with 11 bases sitting between them. Germline CDR1 and CDR2: SGHAT and FQNNGV. The CDR3 bases are TGTGCCAGCAGCCCAAGGAGTTCCCAAGAGACCCAGTACTTC. It codes for CASSPRSSQETQYF.

This clonotype has more than one count but fewer than ten. This chain joins TRBV20-1 and TRBJ2-1, with D perhaps TRBD2 (7 bases). The CDR3 covers 15 residues. With 0 bases removed from V and 8 bases from J, the gap between germline ends came to 17 bases. CDR1 and CDR2 from the germline V gene are DFQATT and SNEGSKA (reference sequence). The CDR3 loop is CSARDPGGAGDEQFF. CDR3 DNA: TGCAGTGCTAGAGACCCGGGGGGCGCGGGGGATGAGCAGTTCTTC.

The CDR3 DNA follows: TGTGCCAGCAGACTTGAGGGGAACACTGAAGCTTTCTTT. This translates into CASRLEGNTEAFF. V and J are TRBV6-4 and TRBJ1-1, with no clear D. CDR3 length: 13 amino acids. Germline V CDR1 and CDR2: MRHNA, SNTAGT. With 6 bases removed from V and 1 base from J, the gap between germline ends came to 9 bases.

The chain combines TRBV20-1 with TRBJ2-7; 11 bases align to TRBD2. J gave up 1 base and V 6 bases, and 5 bases lay outside the gene matches. Germline CDR1 reads DFQATT; CDR2 reads SNEGSKA (reference sequence). The CDR3 consists of 14 residues. CDR3 loop: CSATLAGGSYEQYF. DNA of the CDR3: TGCAGTGCCACGCTAGCGGGAGGTTCCTACGAGCAGTACTTC.

CDR3 DNA sequence: TGTGCCAGCAGTTGGGGCGGACAGGGAAACTATGGCTACACCTTC. It codes for CASSWGGQGNYGYTF. The chain carries TRBV27 and TRBJ1-2, with 8 bases lining up with TRBD1. This CDR3 has 15 amino acids. CDR1 is MNHEY and CDR2 is SMNVEV in the germline V gene (reference sequence). The V and J ends lost 4 bases and 2 bases, in that order; junction bases with no gene match: 6.

This clonotype was seen a few times. CDR3 in amino acids: CATSDPTGSSDTQYF. Here the CDR3 DNA reads TGTGCCACCAGTGACCCGACAGGGTCTTCAGATACGCAGTATTTT. The rearrangement links TRBV24-1 to TRBJ2-3; TRBD1 aligns across 7 bases. CDR3 length: 15 residues. Trimming took 4 bases from V and 4 from J; bases not matched to a gene: 7. Germline CDR1 reads KGHDR; CDR2 reads SFDVKD.

This clonotype was recorded a few times. This chain uses TRBV5-1 with TRBJ2-2; 8 positions agree with TRBD2. Germline V gives CDR1 SGHRS, CDR2 YFSETQ. Trimming took 0 bases from V and 2 from J; bases not matched to a gene: 6. CDR3 length: 17 amino acids. DNA of the CDR3: TGCGCCAGCAGCTTGGCCGCGCTAGCGGGTAACACCGGGGAGCTGTTTTTT. Its protein is CASSLAALAGNTGELFF.

At least ten counts were recorded for this clonotype. The chain joins TRBV29-1 to TRBJ1-1; D may be TRBD1 (5 bases). The CDR3 sequence is 13 residues long. V was trimmed by 6 bases and J by 3 bases, leaving 14 bases between them. Looked up from germline, CDR1 is SQVTM and CDR2 is ANQGSEA. CDR3 sequence reads: CSVARGTDTEAFF. In nucleotides, the CDR3 is TGCAGCGTGGCACGGGGGACGGACACTGAAGCTTTCTTT.

This clonotype occurred a few times. CDR3 nucleotide sequence: TGTGCCAGCAGTTCGACTAGCGGGGGGGCGTTAGGGGAGCTGTTTTTT. Translating gives CASSSTSGGALGELFF. The chain carries TRBV27 and TRBJ2-2, with 14 positions matching TRBD2. V was pared by 4 bases and J by 8 bases, with 6 bases of the junction left unmatched. Per germline, CDR1 MNHEY and CDR2 SMNVEV (reference sequence). The CDR3 has 16 residues.

V usage is TRBV27 and J usage is TRBJ1-6; no definite D call. The CDR3 covers 15 residues. Deletions cut 4 bases from V and 0 bases from J, with 7 bases between. Germline-derived CDR1 and CDR2 are MNHEY and SMNVEV (reference sequence). The CDR3 sequence: CASSSRSSYNSPLHF. CDR3 nucleotides: TGTGCCAGCAGTTCGCGGAGCTCCTATAATTCACCCCTCCACTTT.

The sample holds a few counts of this clonotype. The chain couples TRBV12-3 or TRBV12-4 to TRBJ2-2, with D possibly being TRBD1 (6 bases). Trimming stripped 1 base from V and 13 bases from J, with 13 bases between. The CDR3 length is 13 residues. The CDR3 protein is CASSLGPSRGLFF. The DNA of the CDR3 is TGTGCCAGCAGTTTAGGACCGTCCAGGGGGCTGTTTTTT.

In this sample, this clonotype turned up a few times. The rearrangement joins TRBV20-1 to TRBJ1-5, with D hard to call. CDR1 DFQATT and CDR2 SNEGSKA come from the germline V gene (reference sequence). The length of the CDR3 is 13 residues. Trimming cost V 3 bases and J 7 bases, with 13 bases left between them. CDR3 in amino acids: CSASSPASQPQHF. CDR3 in DNA: TGCAGTGCTAGTTCGCCAGCCTCGCAGCCCCAGCATTTT.

The J gene is TRBJ2-1, the V gene TRBV5-1; TRBD2 agrees at 10 bases. V was pared by 5 bases and J by 0 bases, with 2 bases of the junction left unmatched. The CDR3 contains 15 residues. Germline assignment: CDR1 SGHRS and CDR2 YFSETQ. In DNA form, the CDR3 reads TGCGCCAGCAGAACTAGCGGGAACTCCTACAATGAGCAGTTCTTC. Translating it yields CASRTSGNSYNEQFF.

This clonotype was detected a few times. The chain couples TRBV5-1 to TRBJ1-4; the D gene is possibly TRBD1 (5 bases). V shed 0 bases and J shed 2 bases, with 14 bases lying between them. Per the germline V gene, CDR1 is SGHRS and CDR2 is YFSETQ. This CDR3 has 17 amino acids. CDR3 sequence (DNA): TGCGCCAGCAGCTTGGGGTTAGGGGTTACGACTAATGAAAAACTGTTTTTT. Its translation: CASSLGLGVTTNEKLFF.

This clonotype has just a few counts. The chain combines TRBV3-1 with TRBJ2-7, with TRBD1 matching over 9 bases. The germline V gene has CDR1 LGHDT and CDR2 YNNKEL (reference sequence). J gave up 6 bases and V 4 bases, and 7 bases lay outside the gene matches. The CDR3 runs 14 residues. The CDR3 DNA sequence: TGTGCCAGCAGCCCAGGACAGGGGCCCGGCGAGCAGTACTTC. It translates to CASSPGQGPGEQYF.

The rearrangement links TRBV20-1 to TRBJ1-2; TRBD1 agrees at 8 bases. There are 13 residues in the CDR3. The V gene's germline CDR1 is DFQATT and CDR2 SNEGSKA (reference sequence). Trimming removed 6 bases from V and 4 bases from J; junction bases left unmatched: 7. The CDR3 region is CSATETGVYGYTF. As DNA, the CDR3 is TGCAGTGCAACCGAGACAGGGGTCTATGGCTACACCTTC.

The gene calls are TRBV3-1 and TRBJ2-7; 7 bases agree with TRBD2. There are 12 residues in the CDR3. V lost 3 bases and J lost 12; bases outside the gene matches: 8. Germline CDR1 reads LGHDT; CDR2 reads YNNKEL (reference sequence). The CDR3 DNA sequence: TGTGCCAGCAGCCAGCGCCGGGGGGACCCGTACTTC. This sequence encodes CASSQRRGDPYF.